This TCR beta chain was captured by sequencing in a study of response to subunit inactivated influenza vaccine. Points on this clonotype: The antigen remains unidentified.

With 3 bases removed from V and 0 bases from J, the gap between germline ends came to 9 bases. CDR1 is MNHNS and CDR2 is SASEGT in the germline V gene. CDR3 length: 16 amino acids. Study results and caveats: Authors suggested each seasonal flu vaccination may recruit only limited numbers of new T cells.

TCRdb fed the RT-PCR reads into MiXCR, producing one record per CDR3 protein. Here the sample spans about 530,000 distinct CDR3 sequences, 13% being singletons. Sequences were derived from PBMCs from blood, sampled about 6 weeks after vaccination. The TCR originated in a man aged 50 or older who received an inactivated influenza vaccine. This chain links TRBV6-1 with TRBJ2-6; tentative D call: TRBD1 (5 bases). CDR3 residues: CASSDPRDSGANVLTF. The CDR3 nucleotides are TGTGCCAGCAGTGACCCCAGGGACTCTGGGGCCAACGTCCTGACTTTC.